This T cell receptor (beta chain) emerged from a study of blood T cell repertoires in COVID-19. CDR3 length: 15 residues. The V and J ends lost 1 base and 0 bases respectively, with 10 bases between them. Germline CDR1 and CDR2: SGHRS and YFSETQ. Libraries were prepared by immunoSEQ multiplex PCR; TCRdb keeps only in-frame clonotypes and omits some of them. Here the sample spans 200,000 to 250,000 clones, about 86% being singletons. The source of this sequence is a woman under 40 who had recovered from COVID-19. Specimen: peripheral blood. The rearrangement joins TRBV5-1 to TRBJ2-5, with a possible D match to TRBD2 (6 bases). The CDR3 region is CASSLRGTYQETQYF. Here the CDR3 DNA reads TGCGCCAGCAGCTTGCGGGGGACTTACCAAGAGACCCAGTACTTC.